The next 10 T cell receptor beta chains were all read from a single sample in a study of metastatic and nonmetastatic thyroid tumors. All patients were treatment-naive before thyroid surgery. TCRdb re-clonotyped the PCR reads through MiXCR. This sample has around 23,000 clones, with approximately 11% found just once. The sequenced sample consisted of blood. These receptors came from a female donor with papillary thyroid cancer or a benign thyroid nodule (not recorded which). Some clones in this sample may be carry-over from other donors' samples.

As regards this clone: Since a much larger clone is just one base distant, this may be a read error. Distinct nucleotide sequences in the sample also encode this CDR3. The CDR3: CASSPHQRAYNEQFF. In nucleotides, the CDR3 is TGTGCCAGCAGCCCCCACCAAAGGGCCTACAATGAGCAGTTCTTT. The chain has TRBV3-1 and TRBJ2-1; D unclear. The CDR3 is 15 amino acids. CDR1 LGHDT and CDR2 YNNKEL come from the germline V gene (reference sequence).

This clone occurred many times. This sequence joins TRBV2 and TRBJ1-4, with 8 bases matching TRBD1. The CDR3 runs to 14 residues. J gave up 8 bases and V 6 bases, and 8 bases lay outside the gene matches. Germline lookup yields CDR1 SNHLY and CDR2 FYNNEI. The CDR3 DNA reads TGTGCCAGCAGCCTGACAGGGGATGTAGAAAAACTGTTTTTT. Translation gives CASSLTGDVEKLFF. The whole variable domain, filled in from reference TRBV2 and TRBJ1-4, reads EPEVTQTPSHQVTQMGQEVILRCVPISNHLYFYWYRQILGQKVEFLVSFYNNEISEKSEIFDDQFSVERPDGSNFTLKIRSTKLEDSAMYFCASSLTGDVEKLFFGSGTQLSVL.

This clone appeared many times. The rearrangement uses TRBV19 and TRBJ1-4, with D hard to call. The length of the CDR3 is 14 residues. Germline V CDR1 and CDR2: LNHDA, SQIVND (reference sequence). The V end lost 6 bases, the J end lost 6 bases, and 14 bases lay between the germline ends. Written as DNA, the CDR3 is TGTGCCAGTAGCCCGCAGAGACCCGATGAAAAACTGTTTTTT. Translating it yields CASSPQRPDEKLFF. The variable domain in full, completed from reference TRBV19 and TRBJ1-4, reads DGGITQSPKYLFRKEGQNVTLSCEQNLNHDAMYWYRQDPGQGLRLIYYSQIVNDFQKGDIAEGYSVSREKKESFPLTVTSAQKNPTAFYLCASSPQRPDEKLFFGSGTQLSVL.

This clone was seen at least ten times. This sequence joins TRBV5-1 and TRBJ2-7; 10 bases align to TRBD1. Trimming at V came to 7 bases and at J to 7 bases, leaving 11 bases not matched to a gene. Per the germline V gene, CDR1 is SGHRS and CDR2 is YFSETQ. The CDR3 contains 14 residues. This CDR3 is CASGRDRGLGEQYF. The CDR3 DNA follows: TGCGCCAGCGGCCGGGACAGGGGTTTGGGGGAGCAGTACTTC.

The V call is TRBV6-2 or TRBV6-3, the J call TRBJ2-1, with 10 bases identical to TRBD2. CDR3 length equals 19 residues. Trimming took 2 bases from V and 3 from J; bases not matched to a gene: 13. Germline values: CDR1 MNHEY, CDR2 SVGEGT. The CDR3 bases are TGTGCCAGCAGTTACAGGCCGACAGGGACTAGCGCTGACTACAATGAGCAGTTCTTC. It translates to CASSYRPTGTSADYNEQFF.

In its sample, this clone was seen many times. This sequence joins TRBV6-1 and TRBJ1-4; D is unresolved. The CDR3 loop spans 16 amino acids. V was cut by 2 bases and J by 0 bases, with 10 bases left in between. CDR1 MNHNS and CDR2 SASEGT come from the germline V gene. This CDR3 reads CASSEYKVPTNEKLFF. CDR3 sequence (DNA): TGTGCCAGCAGTGAATATAAAGTGCCAACTAATGAAAAACTGTTTTTT.

The chain recombines TRBV9 with TRBJ2-5, with no clear D. V was trimmed by 3 bases and J by 5 bases, leaving 17 bases between them. The germline V gene encodes CDR1 SGDLS and CDR2 YYNGEE. This CDR3 has 15 amino acids. CDR3 protein: CASSASAYNRETQYF. In DNA form, the CDR3 reads TGTGCCAGCAGCGCCTCCGCATATAATAGGGAGACCCAGTACTTC.

This clone was counted at least ten times. The junction and the germline gene differ at one end; a read error may be behind it. The rearrangement links TRBV19 to TRBJ1-1; D gene ambiguous. The CDR3 consists of 11 residues. Germline values: CDR1 LNHDA, CDR2 SQIVND (reference sequence). The CDR3 coding sequence is TGCGGATGGAGGGTCGACACTGAAGCTTTCTTT. It encodes CGWRVDTEAFF.

Notes on this clone: One junction end does not reproduce the germline sequence, and a read error may be involved. This sequence joins TRBV15 and TRBJ2-2, with TRBD2 identical over 11 bases. Germline assignment: CDR1 LNHNV and CDR2 YYDKDF (reference sequence). This CDR3 is built from 19 residues. The CDR3 DNA reads TGTGCCACCAGCAGGGAGGGACTAGCGGTAGCCCGGGACACCGGTGAGCTGTTTTTT. Translated, it gives CATSREGLAVARDTGELFF.

This clone was seen many times. CDR3 sequence reads: CASSLGITEAFF. The CDR3 coding sequence is TGTGCCAGCAGTTTAGGTATCACTGAAGCTTTCTTT. The gene calls are TRBV12-3 or TRBV12-4 and TRBJ1-1, with unresolved D. This CDR3 contains 12 residues. Trimming left V 1 base short and J 4 bases short, with 4 bases between.